One sample yielded the 27 T cell receptor beta chains listed below, sequenced in a study of monozygotic twins with inflammatory bowel disease. Reanalyzing the 5' RACE reads, TCRdb keeps one entry per CDR3 protein, without DNA. This table lists under 200,000 distinct CDR3 sequences. Sequencing was done on a sample of blood. The receptors shown here come from a human donor with ulcerative colitis or Crohn's disease, or a healthy co-twin of an affected twin (not recorded which).

The chain employs TRBV5-1 and TRBJ2-5. Germline V lookup: CDR1 SGHRS, CDR2 YFSETQ. The CDR3 is 13 amino acids. The chain's CDR3 is CASSYGSLETQYF.

This sequence joins TRBV20-1 and TRBJ2-7; absent DNA, TCRdb's TRBD2 call cannot be checked. Looked up from germline, CDR1 is DFQATT and CDR2 is SNEGSKA (reference sequence). The CDR3 has 12 residues. CDR3 residues: CSARLVHYEQYF.

The chain joins TRBV6-5 to TRBJ1-2. The germline CDR1 and CDR2 sequences are MNHEY and SVGAGI. The CDR3 is 13 residues long. CDR3 loop: CASSSQRNYGYTF.

The chain couples TRBV20-1 to TRBJ2-7; TCRdb designates TRBD1, a call that cannot be tested without DNA. CDR1 and CDR2 (germline): DFQATT, SNEGSKA (reference sequence). This CDR3 is 15 amino acids long. The CDR3 loop is CSATRDSISSYEQYF.

This chain joins TRBV5-1 and TRBJ2-5; checking the TCRdb D call of TRBD2 is not possible without DNA. The germline V gene encodes CDR1 SGHRS and CDR2 YFSETQ. The CDR3 consists of 15 residues. CDR3 sequence: CASSSGLAFVETQYF.

This chain links TRBV10-3 with TRBJ2-2; the D call of TRBD2 rests on TCRdb alone, since no DNA is present to check it. From germline, CDR1 is ENHRY and CDR2 SYGVKD. The CDR3 consists of 19 residues. CDR3: CAISVIRSSGSSNTGELFF.

The chain employs TRBV20-1 and TRBJ1-1; lacking DNA, the TRBD1 call made by TCRdb goes unchecked. CDR3 length: 12 amino acids. Germline assignment: CDR1 DFQATT and CDR2 SNEGSKA (reference sequence). CDR3: CSAREPGQGAFF.

This chain connects TRBV12-3 or TRBV12-4 to TRBJ2-1; TCRdb's D gene call, TRBD1, goes unchecked for lack of DNA. This CDR3 region has 14 residues. This chain's CDR3 is CASIGDEEYNEQFF.

The chain employs TRBV6-2 or TRBV6-3 and TRBJ2-1; TCRdb picks TRBD1, but there is no DNA to check that call. Germline V lookup: CDR1 MNHEY, CDR2 SVGEGT. This CDR3 has 15 amino acids. CDR3 protein: CASSSRDRGHNEQFF.

The chain has TRBV7-2 and TRBJ2-1; the TRBD2 assignment by TCRdb is unverifiable without DNA. The CDR3 has 15 amino acids. The germline V gene encodes CDR1 SGHTA and CDR2 FQGNSA. The CDR3 loop is CASSSGLAGNNEQFF.

The chain employs TRBV18 and TRBJ2-7; the D gene TCRdb calls, TRBD2, cannot be checked with no DNA. Germline CDR1 and CDR2: KGHSH and LQKENI. The CDR3 loop spans 15 amino acids. The CDR3 is CASSLSSDSSYEQYF.

The J gene is TRBJ2-1, the V gene TRBV5-1. The CDR3 spans 14 residues. Germline CDR1 is SGHRS and CDR2 is YFSETQ. Here the CDR3 reads CASSFGGPHNEQFF. The entire variable domain, with the rest obtained from reference TRBV5-1 and TRBJ2-1, is as follows: KAGVTQTPRYLIKTRGQQVTLSCSPISGHRSVSWYQQTPGQGLQFLFEYFSETQRNKGNFPGRFSGRQFSNSRSEMNVSTLELGDSALYLCASSFGGPHNEQFFGPGTRLTVL.

This CDR3 reads CASSLVGRDIQYF. The V and J genes are TRBV7-9 and TRBJ2-4. CDR3 length: 13 amino acids. Per germline, CDR1 SEHNR and CDR2 FQNEAQ (reference sequence).

J is TRBJ2-1 and V is TRBV21-1; TCRdb outputs TRBD2, but without DNA this stays unchecked. TRBV21-1 is reported as a pseudogene. The CDR3 length is 16 residues. The CDR3 sequence is CASSKVGNRPYNEQFF.

The V call is TRBV20-1, the J call TRBJ2-1; TCRdb gives TRBD2 as the D gene, but with no DNA this cannot be confirmed. CDR1 DFQATT and CDR2 SNEGSKA come from the germline V gene (reference sequence). This CDR3 has 16 amino acids. The CDR3 region is CSARDGDTGGYNEQFF.

The chain recombines TRBV19 with TRBJ1-5; with no DNA, the TCRdb D assignment of TRBD1 cannot be verified. The CDR3 is 15 residues long. Germline V gives CDR1 LNHDA, CDR2 SQIVND (reference sequence). The CDR3 spells CASSIDGTGAQPQHF.

This sequence joins TRBV13 and TRBJ2-7; the D call of TRBD1 rests on TCRdb alone, since no DNA is present to check it. This CDR3 comprises 15 residues. Germline V gives CDR1 PRHDT, CDR2 FYEKMQ (reference sequence). CDR3 in amino acids: CASSQTGGASYEQYF.

The CDR3 spells CASSLTGMRAKDTQYF. The rearrangement joins TRBV5-4 to TRBJ2-3; absent DNA, TCRdb's TRBD2 call cannot be checked. The CDR3 is 16 residues long. Germline CDR1 is SGHNT and CDR2 is YYREEE (reference sequence).

The chain employs TRBV7-2 and TRBJ1-2. The CDR3 spans 13 residues. Germline assignment: CDR1 SGHTA and CDR2 FQGNSA. The CDR3 reads CASSLAWNYGYTF.

The V gene is TRBV27, the J gene TRBJ2-1; TCRdb indicates TRBD2, and absent DNA this call remains unverified. Germline V lookup: CDR1 MNHEY, CDR2 SMNVEV (reference sequence). CDR3 size: 14 residues. Here the CDR3 reads CASTVGGGGNEQFF.

The chain is built from TRBV30 and TRBJ1-4. The CDR3 is 13 residues long. Looked up from germline, CDR1 is GTSNPN and CDR2 is SVGIG (reference sequence). The CDR3 region is CAWSITVNEKPFF.

This chain uses TRBV4-1 with TRBJ1-1; TCRdb's D call of TRBD1 is untestable without DNA. This CDR3 is built from 17 residues. Germline CDR1 is MGHRA and CDR2 is YSYEKL. This CDR3 is CASSQDGAGTINTEAFF.

The J gene is TRBJ2-1, the V gene TRBV6-5; the TCRdb call, TRBD1, lacks DNA for checking. Germline loops: CDR1 MNHEY, CDR2 SVGAGI. The CDR3 covers 16 residues. The CDR3 loop reads CASRYQGAGGWNEQFF.

The chain couples TRBV12-3 or TRBV12-4 to TRBJ2-5; there is no DNA to check the TCRdb D call of TRBD1. The CDR3 runs to 13 residues. The CDR3 spells CASSPDREETQYF.

The chain joins TRBV28 to TRBJ1-6; TCRdb indicates TRBD1, and absent DNA this call remains unverified. The CDR3 covers 13 residues. Germline V CDR1 and CDR2: MDHEN, SYDVKM. The CDR3 region is CASTLGGNSPLHF.

CDR3: CASSLEGSNQPQHF. V is TRBV5-6 and J is TRBJ1-5; as DNA is missing, the TRBD1 call by TCRdb cannot be tested. This CDR3 contains 14 residues. From germline, CDR1 is SGHDT and CDR2 YYEEEE.

The V and J genes are TRBV9 and TRBJ2-3; no DNA is available, so the TRBD2 call from TCRdb remains unchecked. Germline V gene data show CDR1 as SGDLS and CDR2 as YYNGEE. CDR3 length: 15 residues. The CDR3 region is CASSEGLEGADTQYF.